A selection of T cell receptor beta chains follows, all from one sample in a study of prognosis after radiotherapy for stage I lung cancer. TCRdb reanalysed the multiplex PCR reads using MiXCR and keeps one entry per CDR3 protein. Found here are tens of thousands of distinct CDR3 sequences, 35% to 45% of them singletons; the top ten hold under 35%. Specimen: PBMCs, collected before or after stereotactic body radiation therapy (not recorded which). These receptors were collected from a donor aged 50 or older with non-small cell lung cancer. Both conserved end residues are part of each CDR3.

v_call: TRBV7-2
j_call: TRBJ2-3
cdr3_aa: CASSLGLAFPDTQYF

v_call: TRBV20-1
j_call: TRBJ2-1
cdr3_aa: CSARANTGNEQFF

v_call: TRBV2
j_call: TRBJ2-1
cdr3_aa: CASSVRNAGEGRQFF

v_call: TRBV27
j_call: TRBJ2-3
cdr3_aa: CASRKTDTQYF

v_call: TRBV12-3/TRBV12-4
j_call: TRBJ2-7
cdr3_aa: CASSTTSSYEQYF

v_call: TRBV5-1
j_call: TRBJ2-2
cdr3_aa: CASSLATGGGTGELFF

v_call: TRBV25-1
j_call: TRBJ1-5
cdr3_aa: CASMEGGARRNQPQHF

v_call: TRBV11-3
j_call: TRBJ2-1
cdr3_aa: CASSPWDSGRAGNEQFF

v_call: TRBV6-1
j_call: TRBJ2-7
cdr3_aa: CASSLGGDRVLYEQYF

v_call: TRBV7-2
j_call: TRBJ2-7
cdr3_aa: CASSSTSVNREQYF

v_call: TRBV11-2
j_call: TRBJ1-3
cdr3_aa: CASSLDSPTGAGNTIYF

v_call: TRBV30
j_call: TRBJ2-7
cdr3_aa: CAWSPGQGEQYF

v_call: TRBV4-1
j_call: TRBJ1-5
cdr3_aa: CASSQVVQSNQPQHF

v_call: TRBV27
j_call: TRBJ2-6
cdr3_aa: CASSFGGSGANVLTF

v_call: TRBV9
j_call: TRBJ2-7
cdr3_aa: CASNVLGSSYEQYF

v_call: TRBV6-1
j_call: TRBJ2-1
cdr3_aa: CASSEAGTVGNEQFF

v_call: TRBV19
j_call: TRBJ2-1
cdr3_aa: CASTEGARIGHNEQFF

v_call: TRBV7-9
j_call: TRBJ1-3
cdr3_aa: CASSLATSGNTIYF

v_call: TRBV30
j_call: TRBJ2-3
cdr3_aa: CAWSALTSGRLDTQYF

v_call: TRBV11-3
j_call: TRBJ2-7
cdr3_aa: CASSLGGSYEQYF

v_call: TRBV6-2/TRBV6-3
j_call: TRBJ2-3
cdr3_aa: CASSERRGSDTQYF

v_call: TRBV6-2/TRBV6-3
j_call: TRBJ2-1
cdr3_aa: CASRGKGYNEQFF